The T cell receptor beta chain described here comes from a study of monozygotic twins with inflammatory bowel disease (dated by TCRdb to between 2017 and 2020). Some background on the complete study: A total of approximately 28 monozygotic twin pairs were included in the full study, comprising nine German pairs (four IBD-concordant, five IBD-discordant) and 19 IBD-discordant Danish pairs. Within discordant pairs, disease-associated traits were sought mainly by comparing IBD patients with their genetically identical healthy co-twins. Each individual had, on average, about 151 000 unique TCRalpha sequences and 181 000 unique TCRbeta sequences available for analysis.

A 2.5 ml peripheral blood sample was drawn into PAXgene tubes per donor and stored at -80°C. Without any T cell sorting, total RNA was extracted from whole blood using the PAXgene blood miRNA kit on an automated QIAcube. Deep TCRalpha and TCRbeta repertoire profiling with unique molecular barcoding was performed on peripheral blood of monozygotic twin pairs concordant or discordant for inflammatory bowel disease. Smoking habits were recorded for all twin pairs, and each individual was classified as a current, former or never smoker. As regards this clonotype: Its antigen target is currently unknown.

Library construction relied on 5' RACE. For each TCR library, 3,000 to 3,500 ng of total RNA was used. For each sample, cDNA synthesis with SMARTScribe reverse transcriptase was split into eight separate reactions. During cDNA synthesis, template switching introduced unique molecular identifiers that contained a 6-nucleotide sample barcode. Two nested PCRs of 16 and 9 cycles amplified the TCRalpha and TCRbeta cDNA, and bead purification followed each PCR. Before amplification, the cDNA was both treated with uracil DNA-glycosylase and purified with the QIAquick PCR purification kit. The second PCR added Illumina TruSeq-compatible adapters along with sample-specific barcodes. Library quality and concentration were assessed using TapeStation and Qubit, and about 5 ng of each library was pooled. Sequencing of the pooled libraries was done on an Illumina HiSeq2500 single-index Rapid Run using custom sequencing primers and 2 x 100 bp reads. As for the authors' bioinformatics: UMI-based consensus assembly with MiGEC version 1.2.6 was used to correct PCR and sequencing errors. V(D)J alignment, clonotype assembly and CDR3 extraction were performed with MiXCR version 2.1.1. To normalise gene usage, clonotype sharing and MAIT/NKT TCR abundance, the analysis used the top 1000, 10 000 and 20 000 clonotypes per sample. Diversity was computed as the inverse Simpson index with the vegan R package after downsampling to 27 000 UMIs. Statistical testing used paired Mann-Whitney U tests on the discordant twin pairs and applied Benjamini-Hochberg correction for multiple testing. TCRdb reanalyzed the reads, keeping one entry per CDR3 protein sequence and omitting DNA. The V and J calls, along with clone size, are taken from TCRdb and not from the paper's own processing. This sample's table has entries for about 380,000 distinct CDR3 sequences. Together, the top ten hold roughly 2.6% of the sample.

Results and caveats for the whole study, not just this receptor: Because patients were on differing immunosuppressive treatments, the repertoires may have picked up extra background noise and inter-individual variability. Compared with healthy twins, IBD patients shared fewer clonotypes with other individuals, and the difference was most pronounced in patients with signs of disease activity. IBD patients had lower TCRbeta repertoire diversity, measured by the inverse Simpson index, than their healthy co-twins. The analysis was unable to tell different T cell subtypes apart. No difference in repertoire similarity was observed between concordant and discordant twins, possibly owing to limited statistical power. The results gave no support for a single strong signal or clonotype linked to IBD.

CDR1 and CDR2 are drawn from the germline V gene: SGHTA, FQGNSA. The CDR3 holds 17 amino acids from the cysteine to the phenylalanine. The coding DNA is unavailable. The sequence was obtained from a human donor with ulcerative colitis or Crohn's disease, or a healthy co-twin of an affected twin (not recorded which). The V gene is TRBV7-2 and the J gene is TRBJ2-5; the D call from TCRdb, TRBD2, cannot be confirmed without DNA. Sequenced: blood. This receptor carries the CDR3 CASSPILELEGQETQYF.